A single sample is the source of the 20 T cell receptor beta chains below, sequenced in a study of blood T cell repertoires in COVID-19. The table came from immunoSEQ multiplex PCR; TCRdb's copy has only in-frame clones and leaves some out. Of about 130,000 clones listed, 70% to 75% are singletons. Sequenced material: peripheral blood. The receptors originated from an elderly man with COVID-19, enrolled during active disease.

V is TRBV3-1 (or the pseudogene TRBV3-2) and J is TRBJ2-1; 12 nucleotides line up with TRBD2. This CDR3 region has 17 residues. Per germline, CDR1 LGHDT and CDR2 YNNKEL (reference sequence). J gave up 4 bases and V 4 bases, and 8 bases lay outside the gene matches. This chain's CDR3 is CASSPWTSGARYNEQFF. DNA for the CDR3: TGTGCCAGCAGCCCGTGGACTAGCGGGGCACGGTACAATGAGCAGTTCTTC.

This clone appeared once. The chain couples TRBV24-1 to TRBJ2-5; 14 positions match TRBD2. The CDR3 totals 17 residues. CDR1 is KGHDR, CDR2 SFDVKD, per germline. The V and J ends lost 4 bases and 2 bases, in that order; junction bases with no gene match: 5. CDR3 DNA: TGTGCCACCAGTGAGACTAGCGGGAGGGCCTGGCAAGAGACCCAGTACTTC. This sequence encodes CATSETSGRAWQETQYF.

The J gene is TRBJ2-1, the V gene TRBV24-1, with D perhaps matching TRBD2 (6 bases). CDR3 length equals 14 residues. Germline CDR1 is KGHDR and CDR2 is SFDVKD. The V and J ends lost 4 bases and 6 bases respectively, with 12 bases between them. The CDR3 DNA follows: TGTGCCACCAGTGACTACCGGACTATCAATGAGCAGTTCTTC. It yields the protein CATSDYRTINEQFF.

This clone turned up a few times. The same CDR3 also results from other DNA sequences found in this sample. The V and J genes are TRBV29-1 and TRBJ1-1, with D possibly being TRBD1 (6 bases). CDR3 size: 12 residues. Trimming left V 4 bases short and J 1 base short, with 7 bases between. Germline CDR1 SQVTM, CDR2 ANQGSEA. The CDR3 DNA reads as TGCAGCGTTGCAGGGGAGAACACTGAAGCTTTCTTT. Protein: CSVAGENTEAFF.

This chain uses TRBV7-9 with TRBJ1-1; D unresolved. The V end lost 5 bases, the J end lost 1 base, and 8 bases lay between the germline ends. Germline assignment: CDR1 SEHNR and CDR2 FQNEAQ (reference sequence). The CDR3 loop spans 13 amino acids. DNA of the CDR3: TGTGCCAGCAGCCAGCGAGAGAACACTGAAGCTTTCTTT. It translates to CASSQRENTEAFF.

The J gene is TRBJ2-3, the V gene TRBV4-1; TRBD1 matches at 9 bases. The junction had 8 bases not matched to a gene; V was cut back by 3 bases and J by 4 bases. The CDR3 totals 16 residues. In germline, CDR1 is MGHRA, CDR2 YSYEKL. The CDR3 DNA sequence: TGCGCCAGCAGCCATCAGGGACAGGGCGGGTCAGATACGCAGTATTTT. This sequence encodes CASSHQGQGGSDTQYF.

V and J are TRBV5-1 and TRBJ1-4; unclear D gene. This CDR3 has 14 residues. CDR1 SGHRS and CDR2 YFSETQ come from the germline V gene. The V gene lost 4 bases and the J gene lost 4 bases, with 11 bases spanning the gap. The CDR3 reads CASSPGRGNEKLFF. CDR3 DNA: TGCGCCAGCAGCCCTGGGAGAGGTAATGAAAAACTGTTTTTT.

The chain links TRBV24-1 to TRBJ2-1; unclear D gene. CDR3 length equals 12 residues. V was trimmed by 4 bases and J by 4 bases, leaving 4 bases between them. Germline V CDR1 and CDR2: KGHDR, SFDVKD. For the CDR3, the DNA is TGTGCCACCAGTGAACAATACAATGAGCAGTTCTTC. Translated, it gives CATSEQYNEQFF.

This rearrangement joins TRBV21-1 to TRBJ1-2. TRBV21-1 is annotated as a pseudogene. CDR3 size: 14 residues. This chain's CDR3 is CASSPPRDPGGYTF. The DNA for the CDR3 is TGTGCCAGCAGCCCCCCAAGAGATCCCGGGGGCTACACCTTC.

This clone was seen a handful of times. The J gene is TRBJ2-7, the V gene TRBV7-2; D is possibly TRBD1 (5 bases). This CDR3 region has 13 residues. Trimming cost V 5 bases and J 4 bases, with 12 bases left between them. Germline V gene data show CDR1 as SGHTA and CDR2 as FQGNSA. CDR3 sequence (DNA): TGTGCCAGCAGCAAGGGGAACGAGTACGAGCAGTACTTC. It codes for CASSKGNEYEQYF.

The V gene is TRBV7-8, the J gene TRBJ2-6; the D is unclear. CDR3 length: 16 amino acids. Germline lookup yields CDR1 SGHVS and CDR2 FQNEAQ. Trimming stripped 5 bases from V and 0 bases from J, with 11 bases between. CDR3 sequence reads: CASSAAVLSGANVLTF. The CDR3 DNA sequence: TGTGCCAGCAGCGCCGCGGTCCTCTCTGGGGCCAACGTCCTGACTTTC.

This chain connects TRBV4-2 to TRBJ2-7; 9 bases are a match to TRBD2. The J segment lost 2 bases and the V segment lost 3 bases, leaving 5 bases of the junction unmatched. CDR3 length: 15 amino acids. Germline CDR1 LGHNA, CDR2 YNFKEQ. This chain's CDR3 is CASSHGLARTYEQYF. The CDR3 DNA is TGTGCCAGCAGCCACGGACTAGCGAGGACCTACGAGCAGTACTTC.

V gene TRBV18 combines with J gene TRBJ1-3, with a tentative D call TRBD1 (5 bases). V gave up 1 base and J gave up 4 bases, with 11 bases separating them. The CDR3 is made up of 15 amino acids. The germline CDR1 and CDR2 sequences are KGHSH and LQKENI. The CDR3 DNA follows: TGTGCCAGCTCACCACGACAGTACCAAGGAAACACCATATATTTT. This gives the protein CASSPRQYQGNTIYF.

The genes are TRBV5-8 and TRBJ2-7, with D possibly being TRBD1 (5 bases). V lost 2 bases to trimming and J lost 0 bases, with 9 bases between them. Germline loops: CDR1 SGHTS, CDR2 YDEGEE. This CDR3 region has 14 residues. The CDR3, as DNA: TGTGCCAGCAGCTTCCCCCAGGGCTCCTACGAGCAGTACTTC. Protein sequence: CASSFPQGSYEQYF.

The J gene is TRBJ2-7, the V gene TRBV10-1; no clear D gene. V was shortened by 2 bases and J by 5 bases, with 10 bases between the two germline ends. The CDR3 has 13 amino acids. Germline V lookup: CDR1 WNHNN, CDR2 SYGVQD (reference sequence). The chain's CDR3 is CASSEDGLNEQYF. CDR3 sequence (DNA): TGCGCCAGCAGTGAGGACGGGTTAAACGAGCAGTACTTC.

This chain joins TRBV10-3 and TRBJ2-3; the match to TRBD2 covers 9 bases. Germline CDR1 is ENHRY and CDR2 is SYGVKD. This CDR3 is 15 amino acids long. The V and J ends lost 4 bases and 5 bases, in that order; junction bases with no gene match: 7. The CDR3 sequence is CAISGSGSRGDTQYF. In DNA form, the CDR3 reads TGTGCCATCAGTGGTAGCGGGAGTAGAGGAGATACGCAGTATTTT.

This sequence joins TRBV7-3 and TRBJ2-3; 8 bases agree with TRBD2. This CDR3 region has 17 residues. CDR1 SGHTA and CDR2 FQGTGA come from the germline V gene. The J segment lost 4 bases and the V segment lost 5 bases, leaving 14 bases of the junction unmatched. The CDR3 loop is CASSLGGTSGRSDTQYF. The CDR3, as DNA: TGTGCCAGCAGCCTAGGGGGAACGAGCGGGAGATCAGATACGCAGTATTTT.

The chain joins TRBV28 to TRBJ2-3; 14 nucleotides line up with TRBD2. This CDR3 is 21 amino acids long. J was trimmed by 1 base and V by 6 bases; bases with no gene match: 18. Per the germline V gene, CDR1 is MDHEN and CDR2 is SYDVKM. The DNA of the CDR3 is TGTGCCAGCAGACCGGGGCGAGGCCAGGGGGGACTAGCGGGAGGCACAGATACGCAGTATTTT. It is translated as CASRPGRGQGGLAGGTDTQYF.

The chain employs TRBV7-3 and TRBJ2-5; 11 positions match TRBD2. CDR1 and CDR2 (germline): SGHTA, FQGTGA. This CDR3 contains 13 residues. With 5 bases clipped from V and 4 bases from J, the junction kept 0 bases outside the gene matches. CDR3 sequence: CASSGTSGETQYF. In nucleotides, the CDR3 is TGTGCCAGCAGCGGGACTAGCGGAGAGACCCAGTACTTC.

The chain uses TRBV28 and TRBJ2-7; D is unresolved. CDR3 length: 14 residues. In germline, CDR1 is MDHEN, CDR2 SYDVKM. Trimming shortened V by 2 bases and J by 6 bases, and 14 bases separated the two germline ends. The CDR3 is CASSLSFLVGEQYF. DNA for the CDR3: TGTGCCAGCAGTTTAAGTTTCCTAGTCGGCGAGCAGTACTTC.